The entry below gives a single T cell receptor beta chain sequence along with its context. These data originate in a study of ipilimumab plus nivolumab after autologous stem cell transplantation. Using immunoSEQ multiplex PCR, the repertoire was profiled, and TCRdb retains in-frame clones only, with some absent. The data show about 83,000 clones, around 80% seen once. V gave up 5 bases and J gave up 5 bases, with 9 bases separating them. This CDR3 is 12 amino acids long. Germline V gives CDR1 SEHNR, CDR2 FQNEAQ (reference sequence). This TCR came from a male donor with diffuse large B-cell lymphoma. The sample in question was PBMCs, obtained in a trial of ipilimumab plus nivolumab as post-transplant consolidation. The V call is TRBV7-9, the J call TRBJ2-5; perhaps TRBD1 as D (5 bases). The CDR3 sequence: CASSQTDETQYF. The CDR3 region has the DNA TGTGCCAGCAGCCAGACAGATGAGACCCAGTACTTC.